Following are 28 T cell receptor beta chains from one sample sequenced in a study of chemoradiotherapy in HPV16-positive cancers. Sequencing was performed with immunoSEQ multiplex PCR; in TCRdb, only in-frame clones are kept and a portion is missing. The profile shows about 68,000 clones, 88% of them singletons. The material sequenced was blood, taken from a patient who underwent chemoradiotherapy. These receptors were obtained from a human donor with HPV-associated anogenital cancer.

The chain is built from TRBV18 and TRBJ1-4; TRBD1 aligns across 8 bases. The CDR3 runs 15 residues. The germline V gene has CDR1 KGHSH and CDR2 LQKENI. The J segment lost 2 bases and the V segment lost 2 bases, leaving 1 base of the junction unmatched. This CDR3 is CASSPWDRTNEKLFF. The CDR3, as DNA: TGTGCCAGCTCACCATGGGACAGGACTAATGAAAAACTGTTTTTT.

V gene TRBV4-1 combines with J gene TRBJ1-5, with D unresolved. CDR3 length: 13 residues. V lost 1 base and J lost 5, with 6 bases in between. CDR1 and CDR2 (germline): MGHRA, YSYEKL. CDR3 region: CASSQGIYQPQHF. Here the CDR3 DNA reads TGCGCCAGCAGCCAAGGAATTTATCAGCCCCAGCATTTT.

This clone was recorded only once. The chain links TRBV9 to TRBJ1-2; TRBD1 matches at 9 bases. V lost 4 bases, J lost 6 bases, and 13 bases stayed unmatched. Germline V gives CDR1 SGDLS, CDR2 YYNGEE. CDR3 length: 16 residues. The chain's CDR3 is CASSNGTGSWRDGYTF. The CDR3 coding sequence is TGTGCCAGCAGCAACGGGACAGGGAGTTGGAGGGATGGCTACACCTTC. The full variable domain, completed using reference TRBV9 and TRBJ1-2, is DSGVTQTPKHLITATGQRVTLRCSPRSGDLSVYWYQQSLDQGLQFLIQYYNGEERAKGNILERFSAQQFPDLHSELNLSSLELGDSALYFCASSNGTGSWRDGYTFGSGTRLTVV.

The chain recombines TRBV21-1 with TRBJ1-1. TRBV21-1 is tagged as a pseudogene. This CDR3 is 18 amino acids long. The CDR3 DNA is TGTGCCAGCAGCAAAGCGGTTGAAGGGAGCATAATAAACACTGAAGCTTTCTTT. Translated, it gives CASSKAVEGSIINTEAFF.

This rearrangement joins TRBV30 to TRBJ1-1; D call uncertain. Germline V gene data show CDR1 as GTSNPN and CDR2 as SVGIG (reference sequence). The CDR3 runs to 13 residues. Trimming took off 0 bases at V and 6 bases at J, with 11 bases between the two ends. The CDR3, as DNA: TGTGCCTGGAGTGTTGGTAGGGCAGCTGAAGCTTTCTTT. Residues: CAWSVGRAAEAFF.

The chain couples TRBV5-4 to TRBJ1-1; D may be TRBD1 (5 bases). Germline V gene data show CDR1 as SGHNT and CDR2 as YYREEE (reference sequence). Trimming took 3 bases from V and 1 from J, leaving 13 bases between them. This CDR3 region has 15 residues. CDR3 nucleotides: TGTGCCAGCAGCTACGGGACCGACAGGAACACTGAAGCTTTCTTT. It translates to CASSYGTDRNTEAFF.

As concerns this clone: One end of the junction fails to match germline, which may point to a read error. The chain has TRBV7-7 and TRBJ1-2, with TRBD1 as a possible D gene (6 bases). Germline V gene sequence: CDR1 SSHAT, CDR2 FNYEAQ (reference sequence). The CDR3 totals 12 residues. The CDR3 region has the DNA TGTGCTAGCAGCCATGAGGGGGATGGCTACACCTTC. Amino acids: CASSHEGDGYTF.

The rearrangement joins TRBV25-1 to TRBJ1-2; D might be TRBD1 (5 bases). Trimming cost V 1 base and J 5 bases, with 11 bases left between them. Germline CDR1 MGHDK, CDR2 SYGVNS. The CDR3 has 14 residues. The CDR3: CASSEWGTEYGYTF. CDR3 DNA sequence: TGTGCCAGCAGTGAATGGGGGACGGAGTATGGCTACACCTTC.

The chain links TRBV5-1 to TRBJ2-5; D possibly corresponds to TRBD2 (6 bases). The V and J ends lost 6 bases and 4 bases respectively, with 13 bases between them. The CDR3 totals 13 residues. Germline values: CDR1 SGHRS, CDR2 YFSETQ. Here the CDR3 DNA reads TGCGCCAGCATGGAGGGGACGGGAGAGACCCAGTACTTC. The encoded protein is CASMEGTGETQYF.

The rearrangement joins TRBV11-2 to TRBJ2-1; the D gene is possibly TRBD2 (7 bases). The CDR3 is 17 residues long. The ends were cut back, 0 bases at V and 7 bases at J, with 19 bases in the middle. Germline V gene data show CDR1 as SGHAT and CDR2 as FQNNGV. The CDR3 region is CASSLDLAPGRGNEQFF. The CDR3 DNA reads as TGTGCCAGCAGCTTAGATCTGGCCCCAGGGAGGGGGAATGAGCAGTTCTTC.

V usage is TRBV11-2 and J usage is TRBJ1-1; D not resolved. Germline V gives CDR1 SGHAT, CDR2 FQNNGV. Trimming left V 1 base short and J 7 bases short, with 10 bases between. The CDR3 contains 13 residues. CDR3 in DNA: TGTGCCAGCAGCTTAGCTCTCAGCCTTGAAGCTTTCTTT. It is translated as CASSLALSLEAFF.

V usage is TRBV27 and J usage is TRBJ2-7, with 7 bases identical to TRBD2. CDR3 length: 14 residues. The V and J ends lost 6 bases and 4 bases, in that order; junction bases with no gene match: 9. The germline CDR1 and CDR2 sequences are MNHEY and SMNVEV (reference sequence). The chain's CDR3 is CASSSGGEGYEQYF. The CDR3 DNA is TGTGCCAGCAGCTCCGGCGGGGAGGGGTACGAGCAGTACTTC.

This chain joins TRBV23-1 and TRBJ2-3; 9 bases map to TRBD2. TRBV23-1 is treated as an ORF (open reading frame) with a function not yet certain. Trimming took 3 bases from V and 2 from J; bases not matched to a gene: 15. This CDR3 region has 19 residues. In DNA, the CDR3 is TGCGCCAGCAGTCACACAGGGGCAGTGGCTAGCGGGGACACAGATACGCAGTATTTT. Amino acids: CASSHTGAVASGDTDTQYF.

This chain links TRBV28 with TRBJ2-7; perhaps TRBD1 as D (6 bases). The germline V gene has CDR1 MDHEN and CDR2 SYDVKM. The length of the CDR3 is 12 residues. Trimming took off 7 bases at V and 1 base at J, with 8 bases between the two ends. The CDR3 DNA is TGTGCCAGCATTGGGACATCCTACGAGCAGTACTTC. It codes for CASIGTSYEQYF.

The rearrangement joins TRBV5-6 to TRBJ2-1; TRBD2 matches 12 bases. CDR3 length equals 16 residues. The V and J ends lost 5 bases and 7 bases, in that order; junction bases with no gene match: 10. CDR1 is SGHDT and CDR2 is YYEEEE in the germline V gene. Here the CDR3 DNA reads TGTGCCAGCAGGTGGGGCGGGACTAGCGGGCGGAATGAGCAGTTCTTC. Protein: CASRWGGTSGRNEQFF.

The V and J genes are TRBV5-4 and TRBJ2-1, with TRBD2 matching over 7 bases. The germline CDR1 and CDR2 sequences are SGHNT and YYREEE (reference sequence). The CDR3 extends over 17 amino acids. V shed 0 bases, J shed 0 bases, and the junction held 6 bases outside the gene matches. CDR3 bases: TGTGCCAGCAGCTTGGACGGGACTACCAGCTCCTACAATGAGCAGTTCTTC. The encoded protein is CASSLDGTTSSYNEQFF. The full variable domain, its missing parts supplied by reference TRBV5-4 and TRBJ2-1, is ETGVTQSPTHLIKTRGQQVTLRCSSQSGHNTVSWYQQALGQGPQFIFQYYREEENGRGNFPPRFSGLQFPNYSSELNVNALELDDSALYLCASSLDGTTSSYNEQFFGPGTRLTVL.

The chain combines TRBV25-1 with TRBJ2-7; D remains unclear. V gave up 8 bases and J gave up 0 bases, with 5 bases separating them. Germline V gene data show CDR1 as MGHDK and CDR2 as SYGVNS. The CDR3 covers 11 residues. The chain's CDR3 is CASASSYEQYF. The CDR3, as DNA: TGTGCCAGCGCGAGCTCCTACGAGCAGTACTTC.

The chain joins TRBV28 to TRBJ2-5, with D tentatively TRBD1 or TRBD2 (5 bases each). Judging by the DNA end, TRBJ2-7 fits better; the J call may be wrong. CDR1 is MDHEN, CDR2 SYDVKM, per germline. The CDR3 length is 15 residues. CDR3 nucleotide sequence: TGTGCCAGCAGTCCGGCCTGGGGGAGTACCTACGAGCAGTACTTC. Residues: CASSPAWGSTYEQYF.

The chain has TRBV7-2 and TRBJ1-5, with TRBD1 as a possible D gene (5 bases). From germline, CDR1 is SGHTA and CDR2 FQGNSA. V was trimmed by 5 bases and J by 3 bases, leaving 14 bases between them. The length of the CDR3 is 15 residues. The CDR3, as DNA: TGTGCCAGCAGCCTGGGGGGGACGTTCAATCAGCCCCAGCATTTT. Protein sequence: CASSLGGTFNQPQHF.

CDR3 region: CASSLPTGVDYTF. CDR3 coding DNA: TGTGCCAGCAGCTTACCCACAGGGGTGGACTACACCTTC. The chain combines TRBV11-2 with TRBJ1-2; 7 bases map to TRBD1. Germline loops: CDR1 SGHAT, CDR2 FQNNGV. CDR3 length: 13 amino acids. V shed 2 bases, J shed 10 bases, and the junction held 7 bases outside the gene matches.

This chain uses TRBV5-1 with TRBJ2-5; D assignment may be TRBD1 or TRBD2 (7 bases each). Germline lookup yields CDR1 SGHRS and CDR2 YFSETQ. Trimming pared 0 bases from V and 9 bases from J, leaving 21 bases between. The CDR3 extends over 16 amino acids. The DNA for the CDR3 is TGCGCCAGCAGCTTGGGGCCAACAGGGGCCCGGGAGGCCCAGTACTTC. This sequence encodes CASSLGPTGAREAQYF. Based on the CDR3 plus reference TRBV5-1 and TRBJ2-5, the full variable domain is KAGVTQTPRYLIKTRGQQVTLSCSPISGHRSVSWYQQTPGQGLQFLFEYFSETQRNKGNFPGRFSGRQFSNSRSEMNVSTLELGDSALYLCASSLGPTGAREAQYFGPGTRLLVL.

This clone was recorded a few times. The chain uses TRBV5-1 and TRBJ1-5; D unresolved. The CDR3 spans 15 residues. Trimming left V 0 bases short and J 5 bases short, with 12 bases between. CDR1 is SGHRS, CDR2 YFSETQ, per germline. In DNA, the CDR3 is TGCGCCAGCAGCTTGGACGGGTCCGAGGATCAGCCCCAGCATTTT. Translation: CASSLDGSEDQPQHF.

The V call is TRBV10-3, the J call TRBJ1-3; 7 bases are a match to TRBD1. CDR1 is ENHRY and CDR2 is SYGVKD in the germline V gene. The ends lost 4 bases at V and 2 bases at J; junction bases unmatched: 2. The CDR3 has 14 residues. CDR3 amino acids: CAISGQGAGNTIYF. The CDR3 region has the DNA TGTGCCATCAGTGGCCAGGGGGCTGGAAACACCATATATTTT.

This clone occurred once. The rearrangement uses TRBV10-3 and TRBJ2-5; 7 positions agree with TRBD1. The J call may be mistaken, given a closer DNA end match to TRBJ2-7. The CDR3 sequence is 16 residues long. CDR1 is ENHRY and CDR2 is SYGVKD in the germline V gene. In DNA form, the CDR3 reads TGTGCCTCCTCAGGGGCTGACCGGGACAGTGCCTACGAGCAGTACTTC. It encodes CASSGADRDSAYEQYF.

V usage is TRBV23-1 and J usage is TRBJ2-7, with 7 bases that match TRBD1. TRBV23-1 is given ORF status, its function remaining uncertain. V shed 5 bases and J 1 base; nucleotides not matched to a gene: 5. This CDR3 has 14 amino acids. In DNA, the CDR3 is TGCGCCAGCAGTAAGGGACAGTTGTCCTACGAGCAGTACTTC. It specifies CASSKGQLSYEQYF.

The chain employs TRBV19 and TRBJ2-3; D might be TRBD2 (6 bases). The CDR3 loop spans 14 amino acids. Trimming left V 3 bases short and J 2 bases short, with 9 bases between. Germline V lookup: CDR1 LNHDA, CDR2 SQIVND (reference sequence). The CDR3 protein is CASSMGGYTDTQYF. The CDR3 DNA follows: TGTGCCAGTAGTATGGGAGGATACACAGATACGCAGTATTTT. Full variable domain (rest looked up from reference TRBV19 and TRBJ2-3): DGGITQSPKYLFRKEGQNVTLSCEQNLNHDAMYWYRQDPGQGLRLIYYSQIVNDFQKGDIAEGYSVSREKKESFPLTVTSAQKNPTAFYLCASSMGGYTDTQYFGPGTRLTVL.

The chain recombines TRBV11-2 with TRBJ1-1; D gene uncertain. Germline V lookup: CDR1 SGHAT, CDR2 FQNNGV. The CDR3 is made up of 14 amino acids. Trimming cost V 5 bases and J 3 bases, with 13 bases left between them. This chain's CDR3 is CASSPPPWYTEAFF. DNA for the CDR3: TGTGCCAGCAGCCCCCCGCCCTGGTACACTGAAGCTTTCTTT.

A single count supports this clone. This CDR3 is also generated by other DNA sequences in the sample. In DNA, the CDR3 is TGTGCCAGCAGTAAACAGGGGGCCCAAGTAGCCGCAGCTTTCTTT. This translates into CASSKQGAQVAAAFF. This chain joins TRBV27 and TRBJ1-1; 9 nucleotides match TRBD1. This CDR3 contains 15 residues. Germline-derived CDR1 and CDR2 are MNHEY and SMNVEV (reference sequence). The V gene end was trimmed by 5 bases and the J gene end by 10 bases; junction bases not matched to a gene: 14.